Below are 25 T cell receptor beta chains sequenced from a single sample in a study of T cell repertoires in cytomegalovirus infection. MiXCR was run by TCRdb on the reads, yielding one entry per CDR3 protein. The repertoire includes around 440,000 distinct CDR3 sequences, about 11% of them detected once, and approximately 10% sits in the top ten. Sequencing was carried out using PBMCs. Receptors originate from a human donor in good health (CMV status not recorded). Some clones in this sample may be carry-over from other donors' samples.

This clonotype occurred a few times. A much larger clone differs from this one at a single base, so this may be a read error. The chain uses TRBV6-2 or TRBV6-3 and TRBJ1-2, with D possibly being TRBD1 (5 bases). CDR1 is MNHEY, CDR2 SVGEGT, per germline. Trimming pared 5 bases from V and 8 bases from J, leaving 21 bases between. This CDR3 has 15 amino acids. CDR3 sequence: CASSTGLKAREGYTF. CDR3 DNA: TGTGCCAGCAGTACGGGCTTGAAGGCCAGGGAGGGCTACACCTTC.

This clonotype occurred a few times. The V and J genes are TRBV7-3 and TRBJ2-1, with TRBD2 identical over 7 bases. The CDR3 consists of 12 residues. J was trimmed by 8 bases and V by 3 bases; bases with no gene match: 1. The V gene's germline CDR1 is SGHTA and CDR2 FQGTGA. CDR3 sequence reads: CASSFGLDEQFF. The CDR3 DNA sequence: TGTGCCAGCAGCTTCGGACTAGATGAGCAGTTCTTC. The variable domain in full, completed from reference TRBV7-3 and TRBJ2-1, reads GAGVSQTPSNKVTEKGKYVELRCDPISGHTALYWYRQSLGQGPEFLIYFQGTGAADDSGLPNDRFFAVRPEGSVSTLKIQRTERGDSAVYLCASSFGLDEQFFGPGTRLTVL.

The sample holds many counts of this clonotype. The V gene is TRBV20-1, the J gene TRBJ2-5, with a tentative D call TRBD1 (6 bases). Germline V gene sequence: CDR1 DFQATT, CDR2 SNEGSKA (reference sequence). V was clipped by 2 bases and J by 0 bases, with 22 bases between them. The CDR3 loop spans 18 amino acids. The CDR3 sequence: CSARNYRDNYQYQETQYF. The CDR3 DNA reads TGCAGTGCTAGAAATTACCGGGACAATTACCAGTACCAAGAGACCCAGTACTTC.

This clonotype was seen at least ten times. The chain employs TRBV2 and TRBJ1-5; D call uncertain. Germline CDR1 and CDR2: SNHLY and FYNNEI. V lost 3 bases to trimming and J lost 0 bases, with 6 bases between them. CDR3 length: 14 residues. CDR3 coding DNA: TGTGCCAGCAGTGACAGAAATAGCAATCAGCCCCAGCATTTT. Protein: CASSDRNSNQPQHF.

This clonotype was recorded many times. The chain employs TRBV7-6 and TRBJ1-4; D not resolved. The CDR3 is made up of 13 amino acids. V was shortened by 1 base and J by 5 bases, with 5 bases between the two germline ends. The germline V gene encodes CDR1 SGHVS and CDR2 FNYEAQ. CDR3 amino acids: CASSLGKNEKLFF. Here the CDR3 DNA reads TGTGCCAGCAGCTTAGGAAAGAATGAAAAACTGTTTTTT.

The chain combines TRBV7-3 with TRBJ1-2, with TRBD1 identical over 10 bases. CDR1 SGHTA and CDR2 FQGTGA come from the germline V gene. The CDR3 consists of 16 residues. The J segment lost 4 bases and the V segment lost 5 bases, leaving 10 bases of the junction unmatched. CDR3 sequence: CASSPYPGQGGYGYTF. The CDR3 DNA reads as TGTGCCAGCAGCCCATATCCTGGACAGGGGGGCTATGGCTACACCTTC. Combining the CDR3 with reference TRBV7-3 and TRBJ1-2 gives the whole variable domain GAGVSQTPSNKVTEKGKYVELRCDPISGHTALYWYRQSLGQGPEFLIYFQGTGAADDSGLPNDRFFAVRPEGSVSTLKIQRTERGDSAVYLCASSPYPGQGGYGYTFGSGTRLTVV.

In its sample, this clonotype was seen many times. The V and J genes are TRBV20-1 and TRBJ1-2; 9 bases are a match to TRBD1. V trimming: 6 bases; J trimming: 2 bases; junction bases outside the gene matches: 7. Germline CDR1 reads DFQATT; CDR2 reads SNEGSKA (reference sequence). The length of the CDR3 is 14 residues. CDR3 coding DNA: TGCAGTGCCCCCGGGACAGGGTCAAACTATGGCTACACCTTC. It is translated as CSAPGTGSNYGYTF.

This clonotype was picked up many times. The chain links TRBV28 to TRBJ1-4; D is unclear. Trimming removed 2 bases at V and 0 bases at J, with 16 bases between. Germline loops: CDR1 MDHEN, CDR2 SYDVKM. The CDR3 extends over 18 amino acids. The CDR3 DNA sequence: TGTGCCAGCAGTTTAGGGGAGGAGGCAATCGCAACTAATGAAAAACTGTTTTTT. Translated, it gives CASSLGEEAIATNEKLFF.

This clonotype was seen many times. The chain employs TRBV20-1 and TRBJ1-4, with D possibly being TRBD1 (5 bases). CDR3 length equals 14 residues. The V end lost 6 bases, the J end lost 3 bases, and 14 bases lay between the germline ends. The germline V gene has CDR1 DFQATT and CDR2 SNEGSKA (reference sequence). The CDR3 sequence is CSAGPGWANEKLFF. Written as DNA, the CDR3 is TGCAGTGCGGGACCGGGTTGGGCTAATGAAAAACTGTTTTTT.

The V call is TRBV25-1, the J call TRBJ1-4; 7 nucleotides align to TRBD1. V shed 4 bases and J 7 bases; nucleotides not matched to a gene: 27. The CDR3 is made up of 21 amino acids. Germline CDR1 MGHDK, CDR2 SYGVNS. For the CDR3, the DNA is TGTGCCAGCAGTGGTATGATCTTCGGGACAGCCATACCCCCTATAGGTGAAAAACTGTTTTTT. Translated, it gives CASSGMIFGTAIPPIGEKLFF.

This clonotype was found many times. In DNA, the CDR3 is TGTGCCAGCAGCCCCCGAGGGCACAACACTGAAGCTTTCTTT. Translated, it gives CASSPRGHNTEAFF. The rearrangement joins TRBV11-2 to TRBJ1-1, with unresolved D. Germline assignment: CDR1 SGHAT and CDR2 FQNNGV. Between the trimmed V and J ends, which lost 5 bases and 2 bases, there was a span of 12 bases. This CDR3 is 14 amino acids long.

The CDR3, as DNA: TGTGCCAGCAGCCAAGTAGCGGTTATTAACACCGGGGAGCTGTTTTTT. Amino acid sequence: CASSQVAVINTGELFF. The rearrangement uses TRBV14 and TRBJ2-2; a possible D gene is TRBD2 (6 bases). The CDR3 has 16 residues. Germline V gives CDR1 SGHDN, CDR2 FVKESK. V gave up 1 base and J gave up 2 bases, with 11 bases separating them.

The chain uses TRBV7-9 and TRBJ2-2; TRBD1 might be the D (6 bases). This CDR3 spans 17 amino acids. V was pared by 11 bases and J by 0 bases, with 22 bases between. The germline gives CDR1 SEHNR, CDR2 FQNEAQ (reference sequence). The CDR3 sequence: CAGTRKLGTPNTGELFF. The CDR3 nucleotides are TGTGCCGGCACCCGAAAACTGGGGACACCGAACACCGGGGAGCTGTTTTTT.

This clonotype was seen many times. This chain uses TRBV6-1 with TRBJ1-5; TRBD1 might be the D (5 bases). CDR1 is MNHNS, CDR2 SASEGT, per germline. V gave up 7 bases and J gave up 0 bases, with 16 bases separating them. The CDR3 extends over 16 amino acids. The CDR3 here is CASTVGTGNSNQPQHF. The CDR3 coding sequence is TGTGCCAGCACGGTGGGGACGGGGAATAGCAATCAGCCCCAGCATTTT.

This clonotype appeared many times. J is TRBJ2-1 and V is TRBV7-9; no clear D gene. Trimming pared 1 base from V and 9 bases from J, leaving 7 bases between. The germline V gene encodes CDR1 SEHNR and CDR2 FQNEAQ (reference sequence). This CDR3 contains 12 residues. The CDR3 DNA follows: TGTGCCAGCAGCTTAGACTTCACTGAGCAGTTCTTC. As protein: CASSLDFTEQFF. The full variable domain, in which reference TRBV7-9 and TRBJ2-1 provide the parts outside the CDR3, is DTGVSQNPRHKITKRGQNVTFRCDPISEHNRLYWYRQTLGQGPEFLTYFQNEAQLEKSRLLSDRFSAERPKGSFSTLEIQRTEQGDSAMYLCASSLDFTEQFFGPGTRLTVL.

Only a few counts were recorded for this clonotype. The chain links TRBV30 to TRBJ1-5; D may be TRBD1 (6 bases). The V end was cut by 0 bases, the J end by 4 bases, with 10 bases between. This CDR3 spans 14 amino acids. Germline CDR1 and CDR2: GTSNPN and SVGIG (reference sequence). CDR3 sequence: CAWSVLGANQPQHF. The CDR3 nucleotides are TGTGCCTGGAGTGTACTGGGGGCTAATCAGCCCCAGCATTTT.

The chain joins TRBV7-9 to TRBJ1-1; unclear D gene. The CDR3 covers 15 residues. Per the germline V gene, CDR1 is SEHNR and CDR2 is FQNEAQ (reference sequence). V lost 3 bases and J lost 1, with 12 bases in between. In DNA form, the CDR3 reads TGTGCCAGCAGCTTTGGGAGGGAGGAGAACACTGAAGCTTTCTTT. Its protein is CASSFGREENTEAFF.

V is TRBV20-1 and J is TRBJ2-1, with 14 bases fitting TRBD2. Looked up from germline, CDR1 is DFQATT and CDR2 is SNEGSKA (reference sequence). Trimming cost V 6 bases and J 5 bases; bases outside gene matches: 9. CDR3 length: 16 residues. In DNA, the CDR3 is TGCAGTGCCCCGCCCCTGACTAGCGGGGGGGACAATGAGCAGTTCTTC. Translated, it gives CSAPPLTSGGDNEQFF.

This clonotype was found many times. The chain couples TRBV27 to TRBJ1-6; TRBD1 matches 8 bases. The CDR3 has 14 amino acids. CDR1 is MNHEY, CDR2 SMNVEV, per germline (reference sequence). After removal of 8 bases from V and 9 bases from J, the junction contained 9 bases not matched to a gene. As DNA, the CDR3 is TGTGCCAGCCTTCCGACAGGGGAGGGTTCACCCCTCCACTTT. As protein: CASLPTGEGSPLHF.

This clonotype was recorded many times. The J gene is TRBJ2-1, the V gene TRBV20-1; 10 bases align to TRBD2. The CDR3 extends over 15 amino acids. The germline gives CDR1 DFQATT, CDR2 SNEGSKA (reference sequence). Trimming cost V 0 bases and J 6 bases; bases outside gene matches: 5. Written as DNA, the CDR3 is TGCAGTGCTAGAGACCCTAGCGGGAGCGGCAATGAGCAGTTCTTC. Translation gives CSARDPSGSGNEQFF.

Many counts were recorded for this clonotype. The chain is built from TRBV3-1 and TRBJ1-1; the D gene is possibly TRBD1 (5 bases). CDR1 and CDR2 from the germline V gene are LGHDT and YNNKEL (reference sequence). The CDR3 contains 14 residues. V was trimmed by 3 bases and J by 1 base, leaving 9 bases between them. The CDR3 sequence: CASSQWGENTEAFF. The CDR3 DNA reads as TGTGCCAGCAGCCAGTGGGGGGAGAACACTGAAGCTTTCTTT. The variable domain in full, completed from reference TRBV3-1 and TRBJ1-1, reads DTAVSQTPKYLVTQMGNDKSIKCEQNLGHDTMYWYKQDSKKFLKIMFSYNNKELIINETVPNRFSPKSPDKAHLNLHINSLELGDSAVYFCASSQWGENTEAFFGQGTRLTVV.

This clonotype was recorded at least ten times. The gene calls are TRBV29-1 and TRBJ1-1, with D uncertain. The CDR3 is made up of 10 amino acids. The V gene lost 7 bases and the J gene lost 7 bases, with 10 bases spanning the gap. Germline loops: CDR1 SQVTM, CDR2 ANQGSEA. The CDR3 coding sequence is TGCAGCGGGATGGACGGTGAAGCTTTCTTT. As protein: CSGMDGEAFF. The full variable domain, its missing parts supplied by reference TRBV29-1 and TRBJ1-1, is SAVISQKPSRDICQRGTSLTIQCQVDSQVTMMFWYRQQPGQSLTLIATANQGSEATYESGFVIDKFPISRPNLTFSTLTVSNMSPEDSSIYLCSGMDGEAFFGQGTRLTVV.

V usage is TRBV19 and J usage is TRBJ1-3; D not certain. V was shortened by 3 bases and J by 0 bases, with 9 bases between the two germline ends. The germline gives CDR1 LNHDA, CDR2 SQIVND (reference sequence). The length of the CDR3 is 15 residues. Here the CDR3 reads CASSINAFSGNTIYF. In DNA, the CDR3 is TGTGCCAGTAGTATTAACGCCTTCTCTGGAAACACCATATATTTT.

The chain employs TRBV7-9 and TRBJ2-7, with TRBD1 identical over 7 bases. Germline V gene data show CDR1 as SEHNR and CDR2 as FQNEAQ (reference sequence). The ends lost 5 bases at V and 3 bases at J; junction bases unmatched: 7. This CDR3 has 14 amino acids. CDR3 in amino acids: CASSRSRDSYEQYF. The CDR3 DNA sequence: TGTGCCAGCAGCCGGAGCCGGGACAGCTACGAGCAGTACTTC.

The chain couples TRBV4-2 to TRBJ2-6; 12 nucleotides align to TRBD2. Germline CDR1 is LGHNA and CDR2 is YNFKEQ. J lost 0 bases, V lost 0 bases, and 9 bases had no gene match. CDR3 length: 21 residues. This CDR3 is CASSQDFGLAGLSSGANVLTF. The CDR3 coding sequence is TGTGCCAGCAGCCAAGATTTTGGACTAGCGGGACTAAGCTCTGGGGCCAACGTCCTGACTTTC.